The TCR beta chain under discussion was sequenced for a study of blood T cell repertoires in COVID-19. Whole-study context: Specimens from acute and convalescent COVID-19 originated in the United States, Italy and Spain. Sample material is recorded as cDNA or gDNA derived from T cells, B-cell-depleted T cells, or PBMCs.

Original handling: How many nucleated cells were present was estimated from reference gene primer amplification. The table came from immunoSEQ multiplex PCR; TCRdb's copy has only in-frame clones and leaves some out. V and J calls and clone size are those listed in that table; D and trimming were worked out from the DNA. This table has a few hundred thousand clones, roughly nine tenths appearing once. Germline V gives CDR1 MGHDK, CDR2 SYGVNS. The CDR3 is made up of 17 amino acids. Trimming pared 2 bases from V and 5 bases from J, leaving 20 bases between. Sequencing used peripheral blood. This chain uses TRBV25-1 with TRBJ2-3; TRBD1 might be the D (6 bases). The TCR was taken from a man aged 45-60 years with acute or convalescent COVID-19. The CDR3 loop reads CASSEPTPGHRVDTQYF. CDR3 DNA: TGTGCCAGCAGTGAACCAACTCCGGGACACAGGGTAGATACGCAGTATTTT.